This passage covers 2 T cell receptor beta chains from one sample sequenced in a study of identical twins. TCRdb re-derived calls from the 5' RACE reads in MiXCR, one entry per CDR3 protein. The data contain a few hundred thousand distinct CDR3 sequences, approximately 8.7% of them singletons. Sequencing was done on a sample of naive T cells sorted from blood. The source of these receptors is a woman in her fifties or sixties in good health.

This clonotype was recorded many times. This chain uses TRBV2 with TRBJ2-4; D perhaps matches TRBD2 (5 bases). Trimming left V 8 bases short and J 0 bases short, with 14 bases between. The CDR3 loop spans 15 amino acids. Germline CDR1 and CDR2: SNHLY and FYNNEI. The CDR3 reads CASRLPGGAKNIQYF. The CDR3 DNA reads as TGTGCCAGCCGCCTCCCAGGAGGAGCCAAAAACATTCAGTACTTC.

This clonotype was found many times. At one end, the junction sequence differs from germline, possibly due to a read error. This chain connects TRBV20-1 to TRBJ1-1, with D uncertain. This CDR3 is built from 10 residues. Per germline, CDR1 DFQATT and CDR2 SNEGSKA (reference sequence). CDR3 residues: CSARAVVAFF. For the CDR3, the DNA is TGCAGCGCTAGAGCTGTCGTCGCTTTCTTT.